This record looks at one T cell receptor (beta chain) sequence and its context. The CDR3 length is 14 residues. From germline, CDR1 is SGHTS and CDR2 YDEGEE. V dropped 7 bases and J dropped 0 bases, with 11 bases sitting between them. What was sequenced were expressed TCRB transcripts, since all of the isolated RNA had been reverse transcribed. Produced via immunoSEQ multiplex PCR; TCRdb's table is partial and in-frame only. The sample includes about 320,000 clones, 14% of them seen just once. This specimen comes from a study of beta chain features in type 1 diabetes. Sequenced material: central memory CD4+ T cells from blood. The chain combines TRBV5-8 with TRBJ1-5; the D is unclear. The sequence came from a man between 25 and 39 years old in good health. The CDR3 DNA reads as TGTGCCAGCCGTCCGAAGGGTAGCAATCAGCCCCAGCATTTT. This translates into CASRPKGSNQPQHF.